These T cell receptor beta chains were read from a single sample in a study of T cell responses to AZD1222 COVID-19 vaccine. TCRdb's copy holds only in-frame clones and misses some; the assay was immunoSEQ multiplex PCR. Among over 95,000 clones, roughly 85% were seen once, and the ten largest hold under 3.5%. The starting material was peripheral blood, obtained on day 0 of AZD1222 vaccination. These receptors were obtained from an adult in good health. Both conserved end residues are part of each CDR3. The D gene is left open where the match is weak. Not all rows give a size; the values are once, few, many and, for expanded clones, a class.

TGTGCCAGCACGCTAGCGGTGGGCGATGAGCAGTTCTTC CASTLAVGDEQFF TRBV6-5 TRBD2 NA TRBJ2-1
TGTGCCAGCAGTTTCGGAGATCGGGGCACCGGGGAGCTGTTTTTT CASSFGDRGTGELFF TRBV27 NA NA TRBJ2-2
TGTGCCAGCGCATTAGGATTCGACGGTGGCTACACCTTC CASALGFDGGYTF TRBV6-5 NA NA TRBJ1-2
TGTGCCAGCAGCCGGGGGGGTCGCACAGATACGCAGTATTTT CASSRGGRTDTQYF TRBV9 TRBD2 few TRBJ2-3
TGTGCCAGCCGGATGAGGGACAGGGGGCGGAATGAGCAGTTCTTC CASRMRDRGRNEQFF TRBV6-5 TRBD1 NA TRBJ2-1
TGTGCCAGCAGCTTGGTAACAGGTTATGGCTACACCTTC CASSLVTGYGYTF TRBV5-6 NA NA TRBJ1-2
TGTGCCAGCAGCTCGAGCGGCCTATATAATTCACCCCTCCACTTT CASSSSGLYNSPLHF TRBV7-8 NA NA TRBJ1-6
TGCGCCAGCAGTGTCCTAGATACGCAGTATTTT CASSVLDTQYF TRBV10-2 NA NA TRBJ2-3
TGTGCCAGCAGGGTTGGGGGGGGTACTGAAGCTTTCTTT CASRVGGGTEAFF TRBV6-5 NA NA TRBJ1-1
TGTGCCAGCAGCTTAGCAAACGAAGAGACCCAGTACTTC CASSLANEETQYF TRBV7-9 NA NA TRBJ2-5
TGTGCCAGCAGTTACCGGACAGGGGGTAGTGATGGCTACACCTTC CASSYRTGGSDGYTF TRBV6-5 TRBD1 NA TRBJ1-2
TGTGCCAGCAGCCAAGGGCTTCCGAGAGGGATTTCACCCCTCCACTTT CASSQGLPRGISPLHF TRBV3-1/TRBV3-2 NA few TRBJ1-6
TGTGCCTGGAGTCATCAGGGGGCTCGCGGCTACACCTTC CAWSHQGARGYTF TRBV30 TRBD1 few TRBJ1-2
TGTGCCAGCAGCTTGTGGGGGACGCACACTGAAGCTTTCTTT CASSLWGTHTEAFF TRBV7-9 NA NA TRBJ1-1
TGCGCCAGCAGCCCGGGACAGGGGGGAACTGAAGCTTTCTTT CASSPGQGGTEAFF TRBV4-3 TRBD1 NA TRBJ1-1
TGTGCCAGCAGCCGGGGTGGCCCACGGCCCCAGCATTTT CASSRGGPRPQHF TRBV7-9 NA NA TRBJ1-5
TGTGCCAGCTCCCGGGCAGCGTTTAATGAAAAACTGTTTTTT CASSRAAFNEKLFF TRBV18 NA NA TRBJ1-4
TGCAGTGCTAATGAGGAAACGAGCAATCAGCCCCAGCATTTT CSANEETSNQPQHF TRBV20-1 NA NA TRBJ1-5
TGTGCCAGCAGCTTAAGGGGCCTTGGGGAGGGACAGGGACGGACCGGGGAGCTGTTTTTT CASSLRGLGEGQGRTGELFF TRBV7-3 TRBD1 NA TRBJ2-2
TGTGCCTGGACCGAGCGGAGGCAGGGTAATTCACCCCTCCACTTT CAWTERRQGNSPLHF TRBV30 NA NA TRBJ1-6
TGCGCCAGCAGCCAAGAACAGGGGGAGTTCTACGAGCAGTACTTC CASSQEQGEFYEQYF TRBV4-1 TRBD1 NA TRBJ2-7
TGTGCCAGTAGTATAGGTTACTCCTACGAGCAGTACTTC CASSIGYSYEQYF TRBV19 NA NA TRBJ2-7
TGTGCCAGCAGTTCACACAGCCCAATTGAGCAGTTCTTC CASSSHSPIEQFF TRBV12-3/TRBV12-4 NA NA TRBJ2-1
TGTGCCAGCAGCCAAGGAAAGGGGGCGTTCACTGAAGCTTTCTTT CASSQGKGAFTEAFF TRBV3-1/TRBV3-2 TRBD1 NA TRBJ1-1
TGCGCCAGCAGCTTGGCACAGGGTCCTGGAAACACCATATATTTT CASSLAQGPGNTIYF TRBV5-1 NA NA TRBJ1-3
TGTGCCACCACCCAAGGGCGGGGGAACACTGAAGCTTTCTTT CATTQGRGNTEAFF TRBV2 NA many TRBJ1-1
TGTGCCAGCAGTCCAATCCGGACAGGAAACACTGAAGCTTTCTTT CASSPIRTGNTEAFF TRBV6-2/TRBV6-3 TRBD1 NA TRBJ1-1